This entry describes one T cell receptor (beta chain). This record comes from a study of T cell changes during pregnancy in multiple sclerosis. The CDR3 consists of 13 residues. Germline lookup yields CDR1 LNHDA and CDR2 SQIVND (reference sequence). Profiled with immunoSEQ multiplex PCR; TCRdb holds only in-frame clones, not every one. This sample has almost 50,000 clones, with about nine tenths found just once. The sequence was collected from a female donor with multiple sclerosis, enrolled in a pregnancy study. V and J are TRBV19 and TRBJ1-5; D ambiguous. Sequencing was performed on CD8+ T cells from peripheral blood mononuclear cells, taken after pregnancy. The CDR3 reads CATSVGSNQPQHF. DNA of the CDR3: TGTGCGACTAGCGTCGGTAGCAATCAGCCCCAGCATTTT.